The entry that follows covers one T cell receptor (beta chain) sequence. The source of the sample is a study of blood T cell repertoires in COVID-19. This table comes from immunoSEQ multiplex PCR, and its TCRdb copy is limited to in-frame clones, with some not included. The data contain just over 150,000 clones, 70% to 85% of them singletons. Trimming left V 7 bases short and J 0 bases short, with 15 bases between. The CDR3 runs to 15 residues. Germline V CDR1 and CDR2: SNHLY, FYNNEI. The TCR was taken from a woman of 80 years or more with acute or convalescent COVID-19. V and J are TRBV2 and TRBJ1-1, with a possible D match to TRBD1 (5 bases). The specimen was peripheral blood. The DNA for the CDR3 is TGTGCCAGCACCACAAGGGCAGGGTTGAACACTGAAGCTTTCTTT. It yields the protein CASTTRAGLNTEAFF. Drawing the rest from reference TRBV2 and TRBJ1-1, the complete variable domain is EPEVTQTPSHQVTQMGQEVILRCVPISNHLYFYWYRQILGQKVEFLVSFYNNEISEKSEIFDDQFSVERPDGSNFTLKIRSTKLEDSAMYFCASTTRAGLNTEAFFGQGTRLTVV.